This TCR beta chain was identified during a study of cytomegalovirus exposure and HLA in healthy donors. Germline V gene data show CDR1 as MNHNS and CDR2 as SASEGT. V gave up 3 bases and J gave up 4 bases, with 10 bases separating them. The CDR3 consists of 13 residues. Primers included in the PCR were 60 Vbeta and 13 Jbeta primers. This table comes from immunoSEQ multiplex PCR, and its TCRdb copy is limited to in-frame clones, with some not included. The listing records some 200,000 clones. This rearrangement joins TRBV6-1 to TRBJ2-7, with a possible D match to TRBD1 (5 bases). Sequencing was done on a sample of PBMCs. The receptor was derived from a woman between 18 and 29 years old in good health and CMV-seropositive. This CDR3 reads CASSDRVRYEQYF. Written as DNA, the CDR3 is TGTGCCAGCAGTGACAGGGTTAGGTACGAGCAGTACTTC.